This T cell receptor beta chain was found in a study of Graves' ophthalmopathy and Graves' hyperthyroidism. Whole-study context: Researchers obtained peripheral blood at initial diagnosis, before any treatment had begun.

RNA served as the template for amplifying TCR beta CDR3 regions. An initial RT-PCR round employing HTBI primers preceded a second-round multiplex PCR. A single record per CDR3 protein comes from TCRdb applying MiXCR to the multiplex PCR reads. The profile shows 300,000 to 400,000 distinct CDR3 sequences, about a sixth of them singletons. The receptor was isolated from an adult woman with stable Graves' hyperthyroidism. Specimen: peripheral blood.

CDR3 DNA: TGTGCCAGCAGGTTAACTAGCGGGGGGGCGGAGACCCAGTACTTC. Its protein is CASRLTSGGAETQYF. V and J are TRBV11-2 and TRBJ2-5; TRBD2 matches at 13 bases. Trimming removed 6 bases from V and 5 bases from J; junction bases left unmatched: 6. The CDR3 totals 15 residues. Germline V gene sequence: CDR1 SGHAT, CDR2 FQNNGV.